This TCR beta chain was identified in a study of control samples from healthy donors and cancer patients (dated by TCRdb to 2019 to 2021). Preparation of the library involved the immunoSEQ multiplex PCR assay. Sourced from immuneACCESS, this table was stored by TCRdb with only in-frame sequences that have V and J called. A share of the clones is absent; for the studies checked, an unresolved V gene accounts for under half, and the remainder has no known explanation. The sample's clone listing holds roughly 200,000 clones. Clones ranked in the top ten supply 2% to 2.5% of the sample. From the cysteine up to the phenylalanine, the CDR3 has a length of 12 residues. The DNA shown is the 36-base CDR3, in frame from base 1. The germline V gene specifies SGHDT as CDR1 and YYEEEE as CDR2. The junction shows trimming of 4 bases on V and 5 bases on J, plus 8 bases between the germline ends. Details on this clone: What this receptor recognizes is not known.

The origin of this receptor is a woman in her twenties or thirties in good health. This receptor chain uses TRBV5-6 and TRBJ2-3; the D region possibly corresponds to TRBD2 (5 bases align). The specimen sequenced was blood. The sequenced DNA is TGTGCCAGCAGCCTGGCGGGAGATACGCAGTATTTT. Its translation reads: CASSLAGDTQYF.